These 8 T cell receptor beta chains share one sample of origin, sequenced in a study of blood T cell repertoires in COVID-19. TCRdb keeps only in-frame clones here, not all; method: immunoSEQ multiplex PCR. The sample carries 50,000 or so clones, roughly 82% recorded once. The sequenced sample was peripheral blood. The receptors were gathered from a woman aged 55-70 years with acute or convalescent COVID-19.

CDR3 nucleotide sequence: TGTGCCAGCAGTTCGACGACCCTGGGAAGCGGGAGGGCCTACGAGCAGTACTTC. It yields the protein CASSSTTLGSGRAYEQYF. The rearrangement uses TRBV28 and TRBJ2-7; 10 positions agree with TRBD2. J was trimmed by 2 bases and V by 4 bases; bases with no gene match: 14. The CDR3 totals 18 residues. Germline V gives CDR1 MDHEN, CDR2 SYDVKM.

The chain's CDR3 is CASSLGTGGTIGYTF. The CDR3 DNA reads TGTGCCAGCAGCCTAGGGACAGGCGGCACTATTGGCTACACCTTC. The chain carries TRBV11-2 and TRBJ1-2; TRBD1 agrees at 8 bases. Germline V lookup: CDR1 SGHAT, CDR2 FQNNGV. With 5 bases clipped from V and 7 bases from J, the junction kept 12 bases outside the gene matches. CDR3 length equals 15 residues.

The rearrangement uses TRBV6-6 and TRBJ1-3, with 7 bases that match TRBD1. This CDR3 spans 16 amino acids. Trimming cost V 6 bases and J 3 bases; bases outside gene matches: 11. Per the germline V gene, CDR1 is MNHNY and CDR2 is SVGAGI (reference sequence). The DNA of the CDR3 is TGTGCCAGCAGCCAAGGACAGGAGATTATTGGAAACACCATATATTTT. Its translation is CASSQGQEIIGNTIYF.

The genes are TRBV4-1 and TRBJ1-1, with TRBD1 identical over 10 bases. This CDR3 spans 17 amino acids. CDR1 is MGHRA and CDR2 is YSYEKL in the germline V gene. Trimming took 1 base from V and 3 from J; bases not matched to a gene: 8. The CDR3 reads CASSQAGTGAVHTEAFF. The CDR3, as DNA: TGCGCCAGCAGCCAAGCCGGGACAGGGGCCGTGCACACTGAAGCTTTCTTT.

The rearrangement joins TRBV12-3 or TRBV12-4 to TRBJ1-2; 7 nucleotides align to TRBD1. V lost 9 bases, J lost 10 bases, and 5 bases stayed unmatched. This CDR3 is built from 10 residues. CDR3 loop: CASFGTVYTF. CDR3 nucleotide sequence: TGTGCCAGTTTCGGGACAGTCTACACCTTC.

This chain connects TRBV7-8 to TRBJ1-2; 9 positions match TRBD1. V shed 4 bases and J 4 bases; nucleotides not matched to a gene: 7. Germline V lookup: CDR1 SGHVS, CDR2 FQNEAQ. The CDR3 sequence is 15 residues long. CDR3 nucleotide sequence: TGTGCCAGCAGCTCGGTCCGGGACAGGGTCTATGGCTACACCTTC. As protein: CASSSVRDRVYGYTF.

V and J are TRBV2 and TRBJ1-3, with D maybe TRBD1 (5 bases). There are 15 residues in the CDR3. The V end was cut by 4 bases, the J end by 0 bases, with 10 bases between. Germline loops: CDR1 SNHLY, CDR2 FYNNEI. The CDR3 protein is CASSVQVASGNTIYF. The CDR3 nucleotides are TGTGCCAGCAGTGTACAGGTGGCCTCTGGAAACACCATATATTTT. The variable domain in full, completed from reference TRBV2 and TRBJ1-3, reads EPEVTQTPSHQVTQMGQEVILRCVPISNHLYFYWYRQILGQKVEFLVSFYNNEISEKSEIFDDQFSVERPDGSNFTLKIRSTKLEDSAMYFCASSVQVASGNTIYFGEGSWLTVV.

The sample holds a few counts of this clone. The chain recombines TRBV21-1 with TRBJ1-2. TRBV21-1 is flagged as a pseudogene. The CDR3 spans 15 residues. The DNA of the CDR3 is TGTGCCAGCAGCAAAGCGCCTGGGGCGGGGGATGGCTACACCTTC. Its protein product is CASSKAPGAGDGYTF.